Detailed here is one TCR beta chain. Its antigen is not known. This record belongs to a study of T cell responses to AZD1222 COVID-19 vaccine. General study points: Repertoires in all cases were sampled only once the peak T cell response had passed. The donor cohort was predominantly white British with a female majority, and clonal diversity may have been underestimated.

Assay: immunoSEQ multiplex PCR; the TCRdb copy retains only in-frame clones and omits some. The sample contains approximately 150,000 clones, around 93% of which appear only once. The CDR3 contains 14 residues. Germline CDR1 is LNHDA and CDR2 is SQIVND (reference sequence). V lost 6 bases to trimming and J lost 3 bases, with 12 bases between them. This TCR was recovered from an adult who received the AZD1222 COVID-19 vaccine. Here the sequenced sample was peripheral blood, taken 28 days after the second AZD1222 dose. The rearrangement uses TRBV19 and TRBJ2-1; maybe TRBD2 (5 bases). CDR3 loop: CASSSPGLYNEQFF. In nucleotides, the CDR3 is TGTGCCAGTAGCTCTCCCGGACTCTACAATGAGCAGTTCTTC.